Below are 27 T cell receptor beta chains sequenced from a single sample in a study of a mutant IDH1 vaccine in newly diagnosed glioma. Sample time point: week 11, during vaccination. Each vaccine dose was 300 ug of mutant IDH1 20-mer peptide, with topical imiquimod. Their target antigens are unknown. Produced via immunoSEQ multiplex PCR; TCRdb's table is partial and in-frame only. The repertoire holds roughly 70,000 clones, with 65% to 85% as singletons. Sequencing used PBMCs, obtained from a glioma patient whose treatment included an IDH1 peptide vaccine. The receptor set was obtained from a woman in her forties or fifties with glioma.

The chain couples TRBV28 to TRBJ2-7; 7 nucleotides align to TRBD1. The CDR3 is 17 amino acids. Trimming took 3 bases from V and 3 from J; bases not matched to a gene: 14. Germline lookup yields CDR1 MDHEN and CDR2 SYDVKM. The CDR3 DNA is TGTGCCAGCAGTTTCCCTCGAGTCGGACAGGTCCTCTACGAGCAGTACTTC. Protein: CASSFPRVGQVLYEQYF.

V gene TRBV5-1 combines with J gene TRBJ2-1, with D perhaps TRBD2 (5 bases). The germline V and J ends were trimmed by 0 bases and 6 bases, with 10 bases remaining between them. The CDR3 has 14 residues. The germline gives CDR1 SGHRS, CDR2 YFSETQ. CDR3 loop: CASSLARGGNEQFF. For the CDR3, the DNA is TGCGCCAGCAGCTTGGCCCGGGGTGGCAATGAGCAGTTCTTC.

This sequence joins TRBV5-4 and TRBJ1-6; D uncertain. CDR3 length: 15 residues. Germline CDR1 is SGHNT and CDR2 is YYREEE (reference sequence). Trimming stripped 0 bases from V and 0 bases from J, with 4 bases between. CDR3 DNA sequence: TGTGCCAGCAGCTTGGAGAGCTCCTATAATTCACCCCTCCACTTT. Translation gives CASSLESSYNSPLHF.

The chain carries TRBV18 and TRBJ2-3; 12 bases are shared with TRBD2. With V trimmed by 3 bases and J by 0 bases, 7 bases remained unmatched. The CDR3 has 18 residues. Germline V CDR1 and CDR2: KGHSH, LQKENI. For the CDR3, the DNA is TGTGCCAGCTCACCTCCTAGGACTAGCGGGGAGAGCACAGATACGCAGTATTTT. This sequence encodes CASSPPRTSGESTDTQYF.

This chain links TRBV23-1 with TRBJ1-3; perhaps TRBD1 as D (6 bases). TRBV23-1 is given ORF status, its function remaining uncertain. The CDR3 has 17 amino acids. V lost 8 bases to trimming and J lost 3 bases, with 23 bases between them. The CDR3 region is CASGSFRQVVLGNTIYF. CDR3 DNA: TGCGCCAGCGGGTCTTTTCGACAGGTAGTTCTTGGAAACACCATATATTTT.

The rearrangement uses TRBV19 and TRBJ1-1; tentatively, D is TRBD1 (6 bases). The CDR3 length is 13 residues. V was cut by 4 bases and J by 8 bases, with 14 bases left in between. The germline gives CDR1 LNHDA, CDR2 SQIVND (reference sequence). This chain's CDR3 is CASSTPTGIEAFF. In DNA, the CDR3 is TGTGCCAGTAGTACTCCTACAGGGATCGAAGCTTTCTTT.

V is TRBV2 and J is TRBJ2-7; a weak D match, TRBD2 (7 bases). CDR1 and CDR2 from the germline V gene are SNHLY and FYNNEI. V dropped 7 bases and J dropped 4 bases, with 17 bases sitting between them. CDR3 length equals 14 residues. Here the CDR3 reads CASNLRGGEYEQYF. The CDR3 nucleotides are TGTGCCAGCAATCTTAGGGGGGGGGAGTACGAGCAGTACTTC.

The chain carries TRBV6-5 and TRBJ2-7; TRBD1 or TRBD2 may be the D gene (5 bases each). This CDR3 has 13 residues. V shed 9 bases and J shed 6 bases, with 18 bases lying between them. Looked up from germline, CDR1 is MNHEY and CDR2 is SVGAGI. DNA of the CDR3: TGTGCCAGTAGGGACCAGGGAGTTGGCGAGCAGTACTTC. This codes for CASRDQGVGEQYF.

This chain joins TRBV10-1 and TRBJ1-1; 7 positions agree with TRBD1. Trimming cost V 1 base and J 0 bases; bases outside gene matches: 23. Germline CDR1 WNHNN, CDR2 SYGVQD (reference sequence). There are 22 residues in the CDR3. The CDR3 bases are TGCGCCAGCAGTGAGTATGGCTTGCGGACAGGTTCACAGAGAGCCATGAACACTGAAGCTTTCTTT. Protein product: CASSEYGLRTGSQRAMNTEAFF.

This chain uses TRBV30 with TRBJ1-3; D gene ambiguous. The CDR3 is 16 amino acids. Germline V gene sequence: CDR1 GTSNPN, CDR2 SVGIG (reference sequence). V dropped 0 bases and J dropped 4 bases, with 16 bases sitting between them. CDR3: CAWSVGHTTSGNTIYF. The CDR3 DNA is TGTGCCTGGAGTGTAGGCCACACCACGTCGGGAAACACCATATATTTT.

The chain has TRBV7-9 and TRBJ1-1; no clear D. V was shortened by 7 bases and J by 2 bases, with 11 bases between the two germline ends. This CDR3 comprises 13 residues. Germline CDR1 SEHNR, CDR2 FQNEAQ (reference sequence). The chain's CDR3 is CASKFAVNTEAFF. The CDR3 DNA reads as TGTGCCAGCAAATTTGCGGTCAACACTGAAGCTTTCTTT.

The V gene is TRBV6-5, the J gene TRBJ2-6; no definite D call. CDR1 and CDR2 (germline): MNHEY, SVGAGI. The CDR3 loop spans 13 amino acids. V gave up 0 bases and J gave up 3 bases, with 0 bases separating them. CDR3 sequence: CASSYSGANVLTF. CDR3 in DNA: TGTGCCAGCAGTTACTCTGGGGCCAACGTCCTGACTTTC.

This chain joins TRBV19 and TRBJ1-4, with 8 bases lining up with TRBD1. This CDR3 region has 15 residues. CDR1 and CDR2 from the germline V gene are LNHDA and SQIVND (reference sequence). Trimming at V came to 1 base and at J to 7 bases, leaving 5 bases not matched to a gene. CDR3 nucleotide sequence: TGTGCCAGTAGTATAGTGACAGGGGCAGGTGAAAAACTGTTTTTT. This encodes CASSIVTGAGEKLFF.

CDR3 nucleotides: TGTGCCAGCAGGACAGGGGAAACCTACTACAATGAGCAGTTCTTC. It specifies CASRTGETYYNEQFF. The chain links TRBV2 to TRBJ2-1; 8 bases align to TRBD1. The length of the CDR3 is 15 residues. Germline CDR1 reads SNHLY; CDR2 reads FYNNEI. Trimming cost V 6 bases and J 3 bases; bases outside gene matches: 7.

The chain is built from TRBV5-1 and TRBJ2-5; D gene uncertain. Per germline, CDR1 SGHRS and CDR2 YFSETQ. This CDR3 has 11 residues. V lost 3 bases to trimming and J lost 4 bases, with 4 bases between them. Written as DNA, the CDR3 is TGCGCCAGCAGCTCCCCAGAGACCCAGTACTTC. Protein sequence: CASSSPETQYF.

The chain links TRBV15 to TRBJ2-1; D may be TRBD1 or TRBD2 (5 bases each). CDR3 size: 15 residues. V was cut by 7 bases and J by 2 bases, with 15 bases left in between. The germline V gene has CDR1 LNHNV and CDR2 YYDKDF (reference sequence). The CDR3, as DNA: TGTGCCACCACCGGCCGGGACCTCGCCTACAATGAGCAGTTCTTC. Its translation: CATTGRDLAYNEQFF.

This chain joins TRBV19 and TRBJ1-2; D might be TRBD1 (5 bases). This CDR3 has 13 residues. Germline V gives CDR1 LNHDA, CDR2 SQIVND (reference sequence). V lost 3 bases, J lost 4 bases, and 9 bases lay in between. CDR3 sequence reads: CASSMGQGYGYTF. The CDR3 DNA reads as TGTGCCAGTAGTATGGGCCAGGGCTATGGCTACACCTTC.

The V gene is TRBV7-2, the J gene TRBJ1-2; the D gene is possibly TRBD1 (6 bases). The V end lost 5 bases, the J end lost 2 bases, and 9 bases lay between the germline ends. CDR3 size: 13 residues. From germline, CDR1 is SGHTA and CDR2 FQGNSA. As DNA, the CDR3 is TGTGCCAGCAGCCCGGACAGAAACTATGGCTACACCTTC. Its translation is CASSPDRNYGYTF.

This sequence joins TRBV21-1 and TRBJ2-7; whether TRBD1, the table's D call, matches the DNA was not checked. TRBV21-1 is given as a pseudogene. This CDR3 is built from 18 residues. CDR3 sequence (DNA): TGTGCCAGCAGCCACCGGGACAGGGGCCCTTCACGTGGCTACGAGCAGTACTTC. This encodes CASSHRDRGPSRGYEQYF.

The chain recombines TRBV7-9 with TRBJ2-3, with a tentative D call TRBD1 (8 bases). Trimming shortened V by 3 bases and J by 6 bases, and 16 bases separated the two germline ends. The CDR3 consists of 15 residues. CDR1 is SEHNR, CDR2 FQNEAQ, per germline (reference sequence). The CDR3 sequence is CASSFYRGGADTQYF. The CDR3 DNA sequence: TGTGCCAGCAGCTTTTACAGGGGGGGTGCGGATACGCAGTATTTT.

The chain is built from TRBV6-1 and TRBJ1-2; D not resolved. The CDR3 runs 13 residues. The V gene's germline CDR1 is MNHNS and CDR2 SASEGT. The V end lost 5 bases, the J end lost 0 bases, and 7 bases lay between the germline ends. Here the CDR3 DNA reads TGTGCCAGCAGTACGGGGTCTAACTATGGCTACACCTTC. Translation: CASSTGSNYGYTF.

This clone was counted only a few times. The chain employs TRBV7-9 and TRBJ2-2; no reliable D call. CDR3 length: 14 residues. V was trimmed by 0 bases and J by 8 bases, leaving 10 bases between them. Germline loops: CDR1 SEHNR, CDR2 FQNEAQ (reference sequence). The CDR3 region has the DNA TGTGCCAGCAGCTTAGCTCAGCTGGGAGGGGAGCTGTTTTTT. Its protein product is CASSLAQLGGELFF.

The V gene is TRBV29-1, the J gene TRBJ2-7, with unresolved D. CDR1 and CDR2 (germline): SQVTM, ANQGSEA. The CDR3 is 14 residues long. The V end was cut by 4 bases, the J end by 2 bases, with 15 bases between. The CDR3: CSVVFLGQTYEQYF. The CDR3 bases are TGCAGCGTTGTTTTTCTAGGGCAGACCTACGAGCAGTACTTC.

The genes are TRBV9 and TRBJ2-7; D is perhaps TRBD2 (6 bases). Germline V gene sequence: CDR1 SGDLS, CDR2 YYNGEE. The CDR3 covers 16 residues. V was clipped by 4 bases and J by 6 bases, with 23 bases between them. The CDR3 loop reads CASSPPGLEIGGEQYF. In DNA, the CDR3 is TGTGCCAGCAGCCCTCCGGGACTGGAAATAGGTGGCGAGCAGTACTTC.

The sample holds one count of this clone. The rearrangement links TRBV29-1 to TRBJ1-2; the D gene is possibly TRBD1 (5 bases). V was clipped by 4 bases and J by 8 bases, with 14 bases between them. Germline CDR1 reads SQVTM; CDR2 reads ANQGSEA. The CDR3 totals 12 residues. CDR3 in amino acids: CSVVGQGFGYTF. The CDR3 nucleotides are TGCAGCGTTGTAGGTCAGGGATTCGGCTACACCTTC.

This clone was detected only once. The V and J genes are TRBV5-1 and TRBJ1-4; D is perhaps TRBD1 (6 bases). This CDR3 region has 14 residues. Germline V gives CDR1 SGHRS, CDR2 YFSETQ. V was shortened by 7 bases and J by 7 bases, with 17 bases between the two germline ends. CDR3 nucleotide sequence: TGCGCCAGCCACGACGGGACAAGAGGTGAAAAACTGTTTTTT. This gives the protein CASHDGTRGEKLFF. The full variable domain, with the rest looked up from reference TRBV5-1 and TRBJ1-4, is KAGVTQTPRYLIKTRGQQVTLSCSPISGHRSVSWYQQTPGQGLQFLFEYFSETQRNKGNFPGRFSGRQFSNSRSEMNVSTLELGDSALYLCASHDGTRGEKLFFGSGTQLSVL.

The V call is TRBV25-1, the J call TRBJ2-7; TRBD2 might be the D (6 bases). V lost 2 bases, J lost 3 bases, and 14 bases lay in between. Germline values: CDR1 MGHDK, CDR2 SYGVNS. The CDR3 consists of 15 residues. CDR3 residues: CASSEPRVGGYEQYF. The CDR3 bases are TGTGCCAGCAGTGAACCGAGGGTGGGAGGCTACGAGCAGTACTTC.